The rows below give T cell receptor beta chains drawn from one sample of a study of OX40 agonist ivuxolimab in advanced cancers. Using immunoSEQ multiplex PCR, the repertoire was profiled, and TCRdb retains in-frame clones only, with some absent. The data show tens of thousands of clones, around 94% seen once. Sequenced here: CD4+ or CD8+ T cells sorted from blood, sampled in a trial of the OX40 agonist ivuxolimab. The receptors shown here come from an adult with an advanced solid tumor such as melanoma, head and neck, liver or kidney cancer. The conserved cysteine and the conserved F or W are not part of the CDR3 here. A D gene is named only where the DNA matches it firmly.

J,V,D,CDR3
TRBJ2-4,TRBV13,.,ASSTTDLLAKNIQY
TRBJ2-1,TRBV4-3,.,ASSQDRSLYNEQF
TRBJ2-7,TRBV6-8,TRBD2,ASTPPRASGSHEQY
TRBJ2-1,TRBV19,.,ASSFGPEQF
TRBJ2-6,TRBV9,.,ASSGGTLAGANVLT
TRBJ2-7,TRBV28,TRBD1,ASRVGQGRYEQY
TRBJ2-3,TRBV7-6,TRBD2,ASSLDRSSGDTDTQY
TRBJ2-7,TRBV9,TRBD2,ASNPSGRKSYEQY
TRBJ2-2,TRBV4-3,TRBD2,ASSQGTGTSPGELF
TRBJ2-3,TRBV2,.,ASSLAWESTDTQY
TRBJ1-3,TRBV27,.,ASRDGSSGNTIY
TRBJ2-7,TRBV11-1,TRBD2,ASSSPGLGIYEQY
TRBJ1-2,TRBV23-1,TRBD1,ASSHPQGWCGYT
TRBJ2-7,TRBV14,.,ASSLRAYEQY
TRBJ2-7,TRBV19,.,ASSDGDRTDSYEQY
TRBJ2-3,TRBV6-1,.,ASSDPGLGGGTDTQY
TRBJ1-2,TRBV28,.,ASSLQGSNYGYT
TRBJ2-4,TRBV21-1,.,ASTPHRGGRNIQY
TRBJ2-3,TRBV27,TRBD1,ASSQWTGADTQY
TRBJ2-7,TRBV4-3,.,ASSQAPTESYEQY
TRBJ2-1,TRBV9,TRBD1,ASSTGGPGNEQF
TRBJ1-4,TRBV27,.,ASSASGTTVPAEKLF
TRBJ2-3,TRBV13,TRBD2,ASRGSGRMTDTQY
TRBJ1-2,TRBV28,.,ASSLLGAGNYGYT
TRBJ2-7,TRBV2,.,ASSPSQGASYEQY
TRBJ2-5,TRBV7-9,.,ASSLVGSVETQY
TRBJ2-1,TRBV19,.,ASSLGPPTEQF